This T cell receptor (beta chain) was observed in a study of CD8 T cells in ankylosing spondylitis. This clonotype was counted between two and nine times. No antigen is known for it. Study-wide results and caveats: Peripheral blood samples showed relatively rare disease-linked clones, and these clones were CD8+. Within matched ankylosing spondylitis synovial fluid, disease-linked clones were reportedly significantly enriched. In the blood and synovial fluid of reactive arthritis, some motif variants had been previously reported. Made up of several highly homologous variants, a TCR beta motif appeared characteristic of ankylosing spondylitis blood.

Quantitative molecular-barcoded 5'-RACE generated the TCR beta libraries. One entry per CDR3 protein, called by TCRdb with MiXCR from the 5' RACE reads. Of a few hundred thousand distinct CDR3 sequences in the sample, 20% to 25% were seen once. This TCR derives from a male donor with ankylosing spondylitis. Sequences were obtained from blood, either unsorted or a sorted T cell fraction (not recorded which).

CDR3 protein: CASSPNRGGTGNQPQHF. Here the CDR3 DNA reads TGTGCCAGCAGTCCCAACAGGGGAGGCACAGGCAATCAGCCCCAGCATTTT. The genes are TRBV12-3 or TRBV12-4 and TRBJ1-5; 7 positions match TRBD1. The trim removed 5 bases at V and 2 bases at J, leaving 12 bases unmatched. The CDR3 covers 17 residues.